The entry that follows covers one T cell receptor beta chain sequence. What it binds is unknown. Noted treatment: some 20 received Ad26.COV2.S at low or high dose, single or two shots; about 5 received placebo; per-sample allocation not given. All samples were drawn on day 63, counting from the first vaccine or placebo injection. The vaccine antigen was prefusion-stabilized Wuhan SARS-CoV-2 spike. The data originate from a study of Ad26.COV2.S vaccination and SARS-CoV-2 variants. Findings and limits, study-wide: CD8+ and CD4+ T cells specific for spike reportedly responded with substantial breadth after vaccination. Vaccine and placebo groups showed comparable non-spike TCR breadth. Those who received the vaccine showed greater spike-specific TCR breadth than those given placebo.

This CDR3 region has 13 residues. Germline loops: CDR1 LGHDT, CDR2 YNNKEL (reference sequence). Trimming cost V 0 bases and J 6 bases, with 5 bases left between them. The protocol was immunoSEQ multiplex PCR, while the TCRdb copy is restricted to in-frame clones and leaves out a portion. The repertoire holds hundreds of thousands of clones, with 88% as singletons. This clonotype was sampled from a person aged 18-60 years who received the Ad26.COV2.S COVID-19 vaccine or a placebo. This chain links TRBV3-1 (or the pseudogene TRBV3-2) with TRBJ2-2; D uncertain. The sequenced sample was peripheral blood, obtained in a trial of Ad26.COV2.S vaccine versus placebo. CDR3 DNA sequence: TGTGCCAGCAGCCAAGAAGGGTCCGGGGAGCTGTTTTTT. Translating it yields CASSQEGSGELFF.